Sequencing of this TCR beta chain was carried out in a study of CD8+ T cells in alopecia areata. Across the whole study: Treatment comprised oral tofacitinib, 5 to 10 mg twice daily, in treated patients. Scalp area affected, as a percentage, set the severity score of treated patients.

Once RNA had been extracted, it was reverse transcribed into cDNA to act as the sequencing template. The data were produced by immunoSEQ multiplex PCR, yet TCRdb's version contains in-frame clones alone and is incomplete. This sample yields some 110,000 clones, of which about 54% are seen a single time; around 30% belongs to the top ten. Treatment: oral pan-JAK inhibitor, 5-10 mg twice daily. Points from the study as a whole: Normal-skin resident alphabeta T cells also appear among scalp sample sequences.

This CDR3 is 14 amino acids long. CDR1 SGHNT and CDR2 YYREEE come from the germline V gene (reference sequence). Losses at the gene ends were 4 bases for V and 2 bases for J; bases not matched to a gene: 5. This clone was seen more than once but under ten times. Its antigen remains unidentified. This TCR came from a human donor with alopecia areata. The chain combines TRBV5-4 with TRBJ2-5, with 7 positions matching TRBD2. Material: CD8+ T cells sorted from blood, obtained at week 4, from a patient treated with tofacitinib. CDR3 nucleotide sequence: TGTGCCAGCAGCATCACTAGCGAGCAAGAGACCCAGTACTTC. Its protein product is CASSITSEQETQYF.